Below are 9 T cell receptor beta chains sequenced from a single sample in a study of T-cell reconstitution after alpha-beta-depleted transplantation in children (dated by TCRdb to about 2016). The library was built by means of PCR. TCRdb shows the sequencer as Illumina HiSeq 2500. TCR libraries were prepared with molecular barcoding, using unique molecular identifiers to normalize TCRbeta repertoire quantification. TCRdb itself trimmed the public reads at Q25 with fastp, ran MiXCR and retained productive beta chains. Every distinct CDR3 protein forms one entry, paired with its most common genes and DNA. The sample table records roughly 570,000 distinct CDR3 sequences; more than 20% of these occur just once. Together, the top ten hold under 45% of the sample. What this sample's treatment or condition label stands for: allogeneic hematopoietic cell transplantation with graft depleted of TCRalphabeta T cells and CD19 B cells.

Sequences were derived from PBMCs, sampled before TCRalphabeta/CD19-depleted stem cell transplant. Receptors were obtained from a boy under two years old with Wiskott-Aldrich syndrome, due to receive a stem cell transplant.

This clonotype showed up just once. The V gene is TRBV20-1, the J gene TRBJ1-5; D unclear. The V end lost 3 bases, the J end lost 0 bases, and 6 bases lay between the germline ends. CDR3 size: 13 residues. Germline CDR1 is DFQATT and CDR2 is SNEGSKA (reference sequence). This CDR3 reads CSASLDSNQPQHF. For the CDR3, the DNA is TGCAGTGCTAGTTTGGATAGCAATCAGCCCCAGCATTTT.

This clonotype was counted between two and nine times. The rearrangement links TRBV20-1 to TRBJ2-2; the D is unclear. The CDR3 extends over 13 amino acids. V lost 4 bases and J 2 bases, leaving 8 bases between the germline ends. Germline V gene lookup returns CDR1 DFQATT and CDR2 SNEGSKA (reference sequence). CDR3 coding DNA: TGCAGTGCTACCCACGGCAACACCGGGGAGCTGTTTTTT. Protein sequence: CSATHGNTGELFF.

This clonotype was detected only once. This chain links TRBV20-1 with TRBJ2-5; 9 bases align to TRBD2. This CDR3 has 15 amino acids. CDR1 and CDR2 (germline): DFQATT, SNEGSKA (reference sequence). The J segment lost 5 bases and the V segment lost 1 base, leaving 8 bases of the junction unmatched. The CDR3 nucleotides read TGCAGTGCTAGAGTTGGAGTAGCGGGAGCGGAGACCCAGTACTTC. It codes for CSARVGVAGAETQYF.

This sequence joins TRBV2 and TRBJ1-5; D not resolved. Looked up from germline, CDR1 is SNHLY and CDR2 is FYNNEI. V was shortened by 2 bases and J by 5 bases, with 10 bases between the two germline ends. This CDR3 is 14 amino acids long. The CDR3 region is CASSEWTRHQPQHF. The DNA of the CDR3 is TGTGCCAGCAGTGAATGGACCCGACATCAGCCCCAGCATTTT.

The gene calls are TRBV15 and TRBJ2-5; TRBD2 agrees at 9 bases. V was clipped by 2 bases and J by 5 bases; unmatched bases: 9. Germline assignment: CDR1 LNHNV and CDR2 YYDKDF (reference sequence). The CDR3 consists of 16 residues. The CDR3 region has the DNA TGTGCCACCAGCAGATCGTTAGCGGGAGTTGGGGAGACCCAGTACTTC. This encodes CATSRSLAGVGETQYF. Full variable domain (rest looked up from reference TRBV15 and TRBJ2-5): DAMVIQNPRYQVTQFGKPVTLSCSQTLNHNVMYWYQQKSSQAPKLLFHYYDKDFNNEADTPDNFQSRRPNTSFCFLDIRSPGLGDTAMYLCATSRSLAGVGETQYFGPGTRLLVL.

The rearrangement uses TRBV7-3 and TRBJ2-1; TRBD2 is a possible D gene (6 bases). This CDR3 comprises 16 residues. The germline V gene encodes CDR1 SGHTA and CDR2 FQGTGA. The germline V and J ends were trimmed by 5 bases and 6 bases, with 20 bases remaining between them. The DNA for the CDR3 is TGTGCCAGCAGCCCGCGGTCACTAGCTGCCCTCAATGAGCAGTTCTTC. It yields the protein CASSPRSLAALNEQFF.

The chain is built from TRBV7-9 and TRBJ2-6; 9 bases fit TRBD1. The length of the CDR3 is 16 residues. CDR1 is SEHNR and CDR2 is FQNEAQ in the germline V gene (reference sequence). Germline trimming cut 5 bases from V and 0 bases from J; bases unmatched to any gene: 2. CDR3 region: CASSMTGGSGANVLTF. CDR3 DNA sequence: TGTGCCAGCAGCATGACAGGGGGCTCTGGGGCCAACGTCCTGACTTTC.

V and J are TRBV20-1 and TRBJ2-2, with 9 bases aligning to TRBD1. Germline-derived CDR1 and CDR2 are DFQATT and SNEGSKA (reference sequence). The CDR3 spans 16 residues. V was clipped by 2 bases and J by 4 bases; unmatched bases: 8. The CDR3 bases are TGCAGTGCTAGAAATCGACGGACAGGGGCCACCGGGGAGCTGTTTTTT. Translation gives CSARNRRTGATGELFF.

This clonotype was observed a few times. The chain links TRBV4-1 to TRBJ1-6; D remains ambiguous. CDR1 and CDR2 from the germline V gene are MGHRA and YSYEKL. With 0 bases removed from V and 10 bases from J, the gap between germline ends came to 16 bases. The CDR3 runs to 16 residues. The CDR3: CASSQESALRGSPLHF. The CDR3 nucleotides are TGCGCCAGCAGCCAAGAGTCGGCCCTCAGAGGGTCACCCCTCCACTTT.